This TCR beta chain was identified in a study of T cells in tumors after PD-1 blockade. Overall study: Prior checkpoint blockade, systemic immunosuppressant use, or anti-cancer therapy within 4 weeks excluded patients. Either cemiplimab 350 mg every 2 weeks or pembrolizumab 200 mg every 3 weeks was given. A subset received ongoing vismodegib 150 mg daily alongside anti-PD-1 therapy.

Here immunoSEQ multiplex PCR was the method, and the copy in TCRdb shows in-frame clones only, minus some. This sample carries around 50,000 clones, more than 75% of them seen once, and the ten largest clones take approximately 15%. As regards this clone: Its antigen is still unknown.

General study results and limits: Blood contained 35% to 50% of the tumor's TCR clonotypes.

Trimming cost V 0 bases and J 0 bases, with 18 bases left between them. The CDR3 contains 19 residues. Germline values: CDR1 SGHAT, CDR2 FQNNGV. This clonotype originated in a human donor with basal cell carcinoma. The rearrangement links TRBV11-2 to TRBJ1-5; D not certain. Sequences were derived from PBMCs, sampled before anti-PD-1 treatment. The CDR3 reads CASSLERMGKECSNQPQHF. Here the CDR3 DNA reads TGTGCCAGCAGCTTAGAGAGGATGGGGAAAGAATGTAGCAATCAGCCCCAGCATTTT.